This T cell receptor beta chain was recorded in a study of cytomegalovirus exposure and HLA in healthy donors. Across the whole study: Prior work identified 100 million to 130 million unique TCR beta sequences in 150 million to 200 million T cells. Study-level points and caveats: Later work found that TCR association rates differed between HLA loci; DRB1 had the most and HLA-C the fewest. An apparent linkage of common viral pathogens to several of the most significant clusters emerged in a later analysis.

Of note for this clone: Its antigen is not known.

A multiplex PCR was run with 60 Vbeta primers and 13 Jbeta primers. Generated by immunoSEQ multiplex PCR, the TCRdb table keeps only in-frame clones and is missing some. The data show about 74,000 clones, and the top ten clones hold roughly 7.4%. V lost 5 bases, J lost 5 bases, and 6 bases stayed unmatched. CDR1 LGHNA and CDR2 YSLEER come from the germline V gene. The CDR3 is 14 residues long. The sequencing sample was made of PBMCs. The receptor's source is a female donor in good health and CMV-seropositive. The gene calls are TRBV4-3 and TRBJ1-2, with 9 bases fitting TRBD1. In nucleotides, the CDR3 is TGCGCCAGCAGCGAACGGACAGGGGCGTATGGCTACACCTTC. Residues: CASSERTGAYGYTF.